These 26 T cell receptor beta chains were sequenced from one sample in a study of response to subunit inactivated influenza vaccine. One entry per CDR3 protein results from TCRdb running MiXCR on the RT-PCR reads. The data hold about 240,000 distinct CDR3 sequences, with over 9% observed a single time. The sequences come from non-naive T cells sorted from PBMCs, collected 14 to 15 days before vaccination. Source of these receptors: a man over 45 who received an inactivated influenza vaccine.

The table lists this clonotype with many counts. The CDR3 here is CASSLMGARDYTF. CDR3 DNA sequence: TGTGCCAGCAGTTTAATGGGGGCTAGGGACTACACCTTC. The V gene is TRBV27, the J gene TRBJ1-2; perhaps TRBD1 as D (6 bases). The germline V gene has CDR1 MNHEY and CDR2 SMNVEV (reference sequence). Between the trimmed V and J ends, which lost 2 bases and 10 bases, there was a span of 14 bases. There are 13 residues in the CDR3.

The table lists this clonotype with a few counts. The gene calls are TRBV29-1 and TRBJ2-5; 7 bases match TRBD2. Germline trimming cut 4 bases from V and 3 bases from J; bases unmatched to any gene: 8. The CDR3 is 14 residues long. The germline V gene encodes CDR1 SQVTM and CDR2 ANQGSEA. The CDR3 is CSVASAGLKETQYF. DNA of the CDR3: TGCAGCGTTGCGTCAGCGGGGCTCAAAGAGACCCAGTACTTC.

This clonotype was detected a few times. This rearrangement joins TRBV6-5 to TRBJ1-2, with a possible D match to TRBD1 (5 bases). In germline, CDR1 is MNHEY, CDR2 SVGAGI. V was pared by 0 bases and J by 6 bases, with 14 bases between. This CDR3 is 15 amino acids long. CDR3 sequence reads: CASSYSRAIRHGYTF. For the CDR3, the DNA is TGTGCCAGCAGTTACTCCAGGGCCATCCGACATGGCTACACCTTC.

The J gene is TRBJ1-5, the V gene TRBV9; 8 nucleotides line up with TRBD1. The junction had 4 bases not matched to a gene; V was cut back by 7 bases and J by 1 base. The CDR3 runs 14 residues. The germline V gene has CDR1 SGDLS and CDR2 YYNGEE. CDR3 sequence reads: CASGQGNSNQPQHF. CDR3 sequence (DNA): TGTGCCAGCGGACAGGGAAACAGCAATCAGCCCCAGCATTTT.

The chain employs TRBV27 and TRBJ1-3; D uncertain. CDR1 and CDR2 (germline): MNHEY, SMNVEV (reference sequence). Trimming took off 2 bases at V and 4 bases at J, with 0 bases between the two ends. The CDR3 consists of 11 residues. The CDR3 region is CASSLGNTIYF. CDR3 in DNA: TGTGCCAGCAGTTTAGGAAACACCATATATTTT.

The rearrangement links TRBV20-1 to TRBJ2-7; D is undetermined. Germline V gene data show CDR1 as DFQATT and CDR2 as SNEGSKA (reference sequence). V shed 7 bases and J shed 5 bases, with 9 bases lying between them. This CDR3 region has 10 residues. For the CDR3, the DNA is TGCAGTGGCTCACATCACGAGCAGTACTTC. This translates into CSGSHHEQYF.

This clonotype has a handful of counts. The chain carries TRBV19 and TRBJ1-5; 8 nucleotides agree with TRBD1. Germline V CDR1 and CDR2: LNHDA, SQIVND (reference sequence). V lost 4 bases, J lost 0 bases, and 5 bases stayed unmatched. There are 16 residues in the CDR3. The CDR3 coding sequence is TGTGCCAGTAGTACGGGGACAGGATATAGCAATCAGCCCCAGCATTTT. Amino acid sequence: CASSTGTGYSNQPQHF.

In nucleotides, the CDR3 is TGTGCCAGCAGTTACTCCCCGTTGGGGGGCTTCGAGCAGTACTTC. This codes for CASSYSPLGGFEQYF. This chain uses TRBV6-5 with TRBJ2-7; D may match TRBD1 or TRBD2 (6 bases each). V shed 0 bases and J shed 6 bases, with 15 bases lying between them. There are 15 residues in the CDR3. From germline, CDR1 is MNHEY and CDR2 SVGAGI.

This clonotype was observed at least ten times. The rearrangement joins TRBV9 to TRBJ2-3; a weak D match, TRBD2 (7 bases). Trimming removed 4 bases at V and 3 bases at J, with 18 bases between. Germline loops: CDR1 SGDLS, CDR2 YYNGEE. This CDR3 contains 16 residues. CDR3 region: CASSPTGGLETDTQYF. The CDR3 DNA sequence: TGTGCCAGCAGCCCTACCGGGGGGCTGGAAACAGATACGCAGTATTTT.

The table lists this clonotype with a few counts. The rearrangement links TRBV2 to TRBJ2-2, with D uncertain. CDR3 size: 14 residues. The germline CDR1 and CDR2 sequences are SNHLY and FYNNEI. Trimming left V 7 bases short and J 1 base short, with 10 bases between. The CDR3 DNA reads TGTGCCAGCACAAGGAATCGGAACACCGGGGAGCTGTTTTTT. Its protein product is CASTRNRNTGELFF.

Sample share makes this clonotype medium-sized. The chain's CDR3 is CASSFAVGQGETQYF. In DNA form, the CDR3 reads TGTGCCAGCAGTTTTGCGGTGGGCCAGGGGGAGACCCAGTACTTC. This chain uses TRBV12-3 or TRBV12-4 with TRBJ2-5, with a possible D match to TRBD1 (6 bases). V lost 3 bases to trimming and J lost 5 bases, with 16 bases between them. This CDR3 spans 15 amino acids.

This clonotype was counted only a few times. The germline gene is not matched at one end of the junction; a read error may be the cause. The V and J genes are TRBV2 and TRBJ2-3, with 7 bases aligning to TRBD2. Germline-derived CDR1 and CDR2 are SNHLY and FYNNEI. The CDR3 loop spans 12 amino acids. CDR3 sequence (DNA): TGTGCCAGCAGTGAAGCCTTGGAGCGGGGACATTTT. Protein: CASSEALERGHF. Full variable domain (missing parts from reference TRBV2 and TRBJ2-3): EPEVTQTPSHQVTQMGQEVILRCVPISNHLYFYWYRQILGQKVEFLVSFYNNEISEKSEIFDDQFSVERPDGSNFTLKIRSTKLEDSAMYFCASSEALERGHFGPGTRLTVL.

The rearrangement links TRBV20-1 to TRBJ2-5, with TRBD2 identical over 7 bases. CDR1 is DFQATT, CDR2 SNEGSKA, per germline (reference sequence). The CDR3 covers 16 residues. With 4 bases clipped from V and 2 bases from J, the junction kept 13 bases outside the gene matches. Written as DNA, the CDR3 is TGCAGTGCTACCGCCTATAGCCAGCGGGGACAAGAGACCCAGTACTTC. Translated: CSATAYSQRGQETQYF.

This chain uses TRBV6-1 with TRBJ2-2; the D call may be TRBD1 or TRBD2 (5 bases each). The CDR3 loop spans 15 amino acids. Germline values: CDR1 MNHNS, CDR2 SASEGT. The V gene lost 7 bases and the J gene lost 0 bases, with 12 bases spanning the gap. CDR3 in DNA: TGTGCCAGCAAAAGGGACGAACCGAACACCGGGGAGCTGTTTTTT. Amino acids: CASKRDEPNTGELFF.

This rearrangement joins TRBV11-2 to TRBJ1-1; D not certain. V was shortened by 5 bases and J by 1 base, with 8 bases between the two germline ends. Germline lookup yields CDR1 SGHAT and CDR2 FQNNGV. The CDR3 length is 13 residues. Here the CDR3 reads CASSPVPNTEAFF. DNA for the CDR3: TGTGCCAGCAGCCCGGTACCGAACACTGAAGCTTTCTTT.

There are a few counts of this clonotype. The chain combines TRBV20-1 with TRBJ2-5; D possibly corresponds to TRBD2 (6 bases). The CDR3 totals 11 residues. CDR1 DFQATT and CDR2 SNEGSKA come from the germline V gene (reference sequence). The CDR3 sequence: CSERVQETQYF. CDR3 bases: TGCTCGGAGCGGGTACAAGAGACCCAGTACTTC.

This clonotype came up a few times. The V and J genes are TRBV10-3 and TRBJ2-1; 7 nucleotides match TRBD2. V was pared by 5 bases and J by 4 bases, with 5 bases of the junction left unmatched. The CDR3 is 14 amino acids. Germline-derived CDR1 and CDR2 are ENHRY and SYGVKD. DNA of the CDR3: TGTGCCATCAGTCCTAGCGGACTTTACAATGAGCAGTTCTTC. Its protein product is CAISPSGLYNEQFF.

Points on this clonotype: One junction end disagrees with the germline gene, perhaps due to a read error. V and J are TRBV28 and TRBJ1-6; 8 bases agree with TRBD1. Germline V gene data show CDR1 as MDHEN and CDR2 as SYDVKM. CDR3 size: 16 residues. For the CDR3, the DNA is TGTGCCAGCAGTCCCACCGCGGGACAGGCAGATTCCCCCCTCCACTTT. This translates into CASSPTAGQADSPLHF.

This clonotype was detected only a few times. V gene TRBV20-1 combines with J gene TRBJ2-1; perhaps TRBD1 as D (6 bases). The CDR3 is 14 amino acids. Germline CDR1 DFQATT, CDR2 SNEGSKA (reference sequence). The V end lost 8 bases, the J end lost 0 bases, and 14 bases lay between the germline ends. The CDR3 coding sequence is TGCAGTCCGAGGGGGTTCTCCTCCTACAATGAGCAGTTCTTC. Amino acids: CSPRGFSSYNEQFF.

In this sample, this clonotype turned up many times. The chain is built from TRBV20-1 and TRBJ2-7; D assignment may be TRBD1 or TRBD2 (5 bases each). This CDR3 region has 13 residues. Trimming stripped 3 bases from V and 7 bases from J, with 16 bases between. CDR1 and CDR2 (germline): DFQATT, SNEGSKA (reference sequence). In DNA, the CDR3 is TGCAGTGCTAGCCCGGGACCCGATGCGGAGCAGTACTTC. The encoded protein is CSASPGPDAEQYF.

A few counts support this clonotype. This rearrangement joins TRBV6-2 or TRBV6-3 to TRBJ2-6; D call uncertain. The ends were cut back, 6 bases at V and 1 base at J, with 10 bases in the middle. This CDR3 has 15 amino acids. CDR1 and CDR2 (germline): MNHEY, SVGEGT. CDR3 protein: CASSKIRSGANVLTF. The DNA for the CDR3 is TGTGCCAGCAGCAAGATTAGGTCTGGGGCCAACGTCCTGACTTTC.

The chain is built from TRBV9 and TRBJ2-1, with D unresolved. CDR1 is SGDLS and CDR2 is YYNGEE in the germline V gene. The V and J ends lost 3 bases and 5 bases respectively, with 3 bases between them. The CDR3 spans 11 residues. In DNA, the CDR3 is TGTGCCAGCAGCGCCGACAATGAGCAGTTCTTC. As protein: CASSADNEQFF.

V gene TRBV3-1 combines with J gene TRBJ2-7; D gene unclear. The germline V gene has CDR1 LGHDT and CDR2 YNNKEL (reference sequence). The CDR3 contains 14 residues. Trimming removed 5 bases at V and 6 bases at J, with 17 bases between. CDR3 residues: CASSTPRLGFEQYF. In DNA form, the CDR3 reads TGTGCCAGCAGCACCCCTAGGTTAGGATTCGAGCAGTACTTC.

The chain couples TRBV7-2 to TRBJ2-3; D not certain. The CDR3 has 14 amino acids. The germline V gene has CDR1 SGHTA and CDR2 FQGNSA. V lost 5 bases and J 0 bases, leaving 9 bases between the germline ends. The CDR3 protein is CASSPMESTDTQYF. Here the CDR3 DNA reads TGTGCCAGCAGCCCGATGGAGAGCACAGATACGCAGTATTTT.

This chain uses TRBV15 with TRBJ2-7; 7 nucleotides align to TRBD1. V lost 1 base to trimming and J lost 6 bases; unmatched junction nucleotides: 6. Per the germline V gene, CDR1 is LNHNV and CDR2 is YYDKDF (reference sequence). CDR3 length: 14 amino acids. CDR3 bases: TGTGCCACCAGCAGAGTAACTTCAGGGGGCGAGCAGTACTTC. It is translated as CATSRVTSGGEQYF.

The chain carries TRBV15 and TRBJ2-3; no clear D. Trimming took 4 bases from V and 0 from J, leaving 11 bases between them. Per the germline V gene, CDR1 is LNHNV and CDR2 is YYDKDF (reference sequence). The CDR3 runs 15 residues. The CDR3 loop is CATSKAASSTDTQYF. CDR3 in DNA: TGTGCCACCAGCAAGGCGGCGTCTAGCACAGATACGCAGTATTTT.